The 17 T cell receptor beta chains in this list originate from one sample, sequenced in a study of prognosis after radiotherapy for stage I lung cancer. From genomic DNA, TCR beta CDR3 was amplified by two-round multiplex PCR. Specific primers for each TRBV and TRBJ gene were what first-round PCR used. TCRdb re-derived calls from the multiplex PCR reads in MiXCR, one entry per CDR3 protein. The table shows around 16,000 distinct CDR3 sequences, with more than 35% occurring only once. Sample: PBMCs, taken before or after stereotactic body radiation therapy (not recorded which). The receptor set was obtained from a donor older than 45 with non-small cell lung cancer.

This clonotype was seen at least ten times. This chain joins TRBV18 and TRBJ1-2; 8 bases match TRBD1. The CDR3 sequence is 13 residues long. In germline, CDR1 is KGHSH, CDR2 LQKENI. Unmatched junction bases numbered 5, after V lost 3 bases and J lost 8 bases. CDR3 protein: CASSPDREFGYTF. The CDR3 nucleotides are TGTGCCAGCTCACCGGACAGGGAGTTCGGCTACACCTTC.

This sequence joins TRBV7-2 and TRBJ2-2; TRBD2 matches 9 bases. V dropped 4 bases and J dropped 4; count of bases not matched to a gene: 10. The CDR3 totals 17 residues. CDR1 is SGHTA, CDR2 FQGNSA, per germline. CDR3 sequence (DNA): TGTGCCAGCAGCTGGTTAGTAGCGGGAGATTCCACCGGGGAGCTGTTTTTT. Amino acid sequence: CASSWLVAGDSTGELFF.

The CDR3 is CASSDMGGDEQYF. CDR3 bases: TGTGCCAGCAGTGATATGGGAGGGGACGAGCAGTACTTC. V gene TRBV2 combines with J gene TRBJ2-7; 7 bases map to TRBD2. CDR1 is SNHLY, CDR2 FYNNEI, per germline. The CDR3 covers 13 residues. The V segment lost 3 bases and the J segment 5 bases; nucleotides outside the gene matches: 4.

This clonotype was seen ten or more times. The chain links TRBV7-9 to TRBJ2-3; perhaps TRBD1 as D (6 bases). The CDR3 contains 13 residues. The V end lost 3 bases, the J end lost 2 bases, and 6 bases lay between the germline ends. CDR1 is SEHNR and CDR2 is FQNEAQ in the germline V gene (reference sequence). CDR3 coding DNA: TGTGCCAGCAGCTTGGGGGCCACAGATACGCAGTATTTT. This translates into CASSLGATDTQYF.

The CDR3 coding sequence is TGTGCCAGCAGCTCAGGACTAGCGGGAGTTAGAGAGCAGTACTTC. The encoded protein is CASSSGLAGVREQYF. The chain recombines TRBV5-4 with TRBJ2-7; 13 nucleotides match TRBD2. The germline gives CDR1 SGHNT, CDR2 YYREEE (reference sequence). The junction had 7 bases not matched to a gene; V was cut back by 3 bases and J by 7 bases. CDR3 length: 15 amino acids. Based on the CDR3 plus reference TRBV5-4 and TRBJ2-7, the full variable domain is ETGVTQSPTHLIKTRGQQVTLRCSSQSGHNTVSWYQQALGQGPQFIFQYYREEENGRGNFPPRFSGLQFPNYSSELNVNALELDDSALYLCASSSGLAGVREQYFGPGTRLTVT.

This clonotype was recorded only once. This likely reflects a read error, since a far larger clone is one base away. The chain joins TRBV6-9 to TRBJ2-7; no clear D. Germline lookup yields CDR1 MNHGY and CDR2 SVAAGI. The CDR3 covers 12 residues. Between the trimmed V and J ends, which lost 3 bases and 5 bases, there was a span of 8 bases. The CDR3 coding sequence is TGTGCCAGCAGTTACGGCGTGGACGAGCAGTACTTC. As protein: CASSYGVDEQYF.

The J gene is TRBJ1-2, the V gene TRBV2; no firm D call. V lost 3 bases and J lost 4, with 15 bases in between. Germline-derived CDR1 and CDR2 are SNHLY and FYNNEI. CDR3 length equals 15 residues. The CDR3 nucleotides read TGTGCCAGCAGTGAGGGTGGGTCAGGCCTCTATGGCTACACCTTC. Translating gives CASSEGGSGLYGYTF.

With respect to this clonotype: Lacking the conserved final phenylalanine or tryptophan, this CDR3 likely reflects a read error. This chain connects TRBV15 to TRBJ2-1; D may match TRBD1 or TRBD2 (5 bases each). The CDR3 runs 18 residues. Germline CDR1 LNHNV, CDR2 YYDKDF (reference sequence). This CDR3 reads CANSRDRHAGSSYNEQFL. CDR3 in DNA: TGTGCCAACAGCAGAGATCGACACGCAGGGAGCTCCTACAATGAGCAGTTCTTA.

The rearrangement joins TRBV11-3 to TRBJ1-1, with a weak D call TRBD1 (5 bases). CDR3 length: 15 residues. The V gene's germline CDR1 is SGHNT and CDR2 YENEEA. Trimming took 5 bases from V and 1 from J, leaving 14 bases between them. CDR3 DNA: TGTGCCAGCAGCGAAGGGTGGGGGGGGAACACTGAAGCTTTCTTT. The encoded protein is CASSEGWGGNTEAFF.

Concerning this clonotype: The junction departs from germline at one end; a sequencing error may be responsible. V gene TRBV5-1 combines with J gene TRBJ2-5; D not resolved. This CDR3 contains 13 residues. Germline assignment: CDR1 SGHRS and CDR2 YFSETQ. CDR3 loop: CASSFVREETQCF. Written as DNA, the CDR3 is TGCGCCAGCAGCTTCGTGCGAGAAGAGACCCAGTGCTTC. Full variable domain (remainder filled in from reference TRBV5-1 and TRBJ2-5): KAGVTQTPRYLIKTRGQQVTLSCSPISGHRSVSWYQQTPGQGLQFLFEYFSETQRNKGNFPGRFSGRQFSNSRSEMNVSTLELGDSALYLCASSFVREETQCFGPGTRLLVL.

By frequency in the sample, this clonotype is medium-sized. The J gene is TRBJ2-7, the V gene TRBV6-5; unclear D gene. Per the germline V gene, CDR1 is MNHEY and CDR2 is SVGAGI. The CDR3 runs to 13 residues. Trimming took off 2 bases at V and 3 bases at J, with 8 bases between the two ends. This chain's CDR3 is CASSYQNRYEQYF. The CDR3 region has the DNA TGTGCCAGCAGTTACCAAAATCGCTACGAGCAGTACTTC.

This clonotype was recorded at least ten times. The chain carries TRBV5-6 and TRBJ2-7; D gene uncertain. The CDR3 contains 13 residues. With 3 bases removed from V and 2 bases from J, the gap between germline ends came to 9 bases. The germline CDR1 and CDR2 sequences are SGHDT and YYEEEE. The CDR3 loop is CASSSVVTYEQYF. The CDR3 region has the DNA TGTGCCAGCAGCTCCGTGGTTACCTACGAGCAGTACTTC.

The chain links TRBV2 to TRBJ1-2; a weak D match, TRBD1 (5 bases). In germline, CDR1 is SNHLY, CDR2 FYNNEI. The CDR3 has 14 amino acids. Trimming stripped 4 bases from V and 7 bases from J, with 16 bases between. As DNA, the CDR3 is TGTGCCAGCAGTGGGGGCCTCGGCTTAGGTGGCTACACCTTC. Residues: CASSGGLGLGGYTF.

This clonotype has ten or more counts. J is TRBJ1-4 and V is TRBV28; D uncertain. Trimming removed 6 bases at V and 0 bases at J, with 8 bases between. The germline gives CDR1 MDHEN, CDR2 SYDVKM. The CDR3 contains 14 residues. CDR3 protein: CASSLGSTNEKLFF. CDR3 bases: TGTGCCAGCAGCCTAGGATCAACTAATGAAAAACTGTTTTTT.

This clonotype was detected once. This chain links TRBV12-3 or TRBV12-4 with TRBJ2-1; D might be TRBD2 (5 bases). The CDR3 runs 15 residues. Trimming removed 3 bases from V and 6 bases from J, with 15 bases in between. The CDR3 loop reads CASSFPGSRGNEQFF. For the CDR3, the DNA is TGTGCCAGCAGTTTTCCCGGTTCCCGGGGCAATGAGCAGTTCTTC.

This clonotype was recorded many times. The CDR3 spells CSARELRTSGRSDTQYF. The CDR3 nucleotides are TGCAGTGCTAGAGAATTACGGACTAGCGGGAGGTCAGATACGCAGTATTTT. J is TRBJ2-3 and V is TRBV20-1; 14 nucleotides line up with TRBD2. J lost 4 bases, V lost 0 bases, and 6 bases had no gene match. Germline values: CDR1 DFQATT, CDR2 SNEGSKA (reference sequence). The CDR3 contains 17 residues.

CDR3 nucleotide sequence: TGCGCCAGCAGCTTGAAGTCCAGCGGGGCCGTCGACGCCGGGGAGCTGTTTTTT. Its protein is CASSLKSSGAVDAGELFF. The rearrangement joins TRBV5-1 to TRBJ2-2; 7 bases align to TRBD2. V was pared by 1 base and J by 6 bases, with 15 bases of the junction left unmatched. This CDR3 contains 18 residues. The V gene's germline CDR1 is SGHRS and CDR2 YFSETQ.